The 30 T cell receptor beta chains given below trace back to one sample, sequenced in a study of blood T cell repertoires in COVID-19. TCRdb keeps only in-frame clones here, not all; method: immunoSEQ multiplex PCR. Here the sample spans 80,000 to 95,000 clones, roughly 89% being singletons. What was sequenced was peripheral blood. The receptors were gathered from a woman in her sixties or seventies with acute or convalescent COVID-19.

The chain recombines TRBV5-5 with TRBJ1-2; D remains ambiguous. V dropped 2 bases and J dropped 8 bases, with 13 bases sitting between them. The CDR3 covers 13 residues. The germline CDR1 and CDR2 sequences are SGHKS and YYEKEE (reference sequence). The CDR3: CASSLWTPNGYTF. Here the CDR3 DNA reads TGTGCCAGCAGCTTATGGACTCCCAACGGCTACACCTTC.

The gene calls are TRBV19 and TRBJ2-1; tentatively, D is TRBD1 (6 bases). Per germline, CDR1 LNHDA and CDR2 SQIVND (reference sequence). CDR3 length: 14 amino acids. The V and J ends lost 2 bases and 3 bases respectively, with 8 bases between them. CDR3 bases: TGTGCCAGTAGTATAACAGGGAACTACAATGAGCAGTTCTTC. It is translated as CASSITGNYNEQFF.

The chain uses TRBV7-2 and TRBJ1-5; a weak D match, TRBD1 (6 bases). Trimming left V 5 bases short and J 3 bases short, with 11 bases between. CDR1 and CDR2 (germline): SGHTA, FQGNSA. CDR3 length: 14 residues. DNA for the CDR3: TGTGCCAGCAGCCATGGACAGAACAATCAGCCCCAGCATTTT. This translates into CASSHGQNNQPQHF.

The rearrangement uses TRBV5-1 and TRBJ2-1; 7 bases align to TRBD2. Germline V gene lookup returns CDR1 SGHRS and CDR2 YFSETQ. The CDR3 totals 14 residues. The J segment lost 8 bases and the V segment lost 2 bases, leaving 7 bases of the junction unmatched. CDR3 sequence (DNA): TGCGCCAGCAGCTTAGGACTAGTGCAGGATGAGCAGTTCTTC. Amino acids: CASSLGLVQDEQFF.

The chain has TRBV7-9 and TRBJ1-2; D is uncertain. The ends were cut back, 2 bases at V and 1 base at J, with 5 bases in the middle. Germline loops: CDR1 SEHNR, CDR2 FQNEAQ (reference sequence). The CDR3 length is 13 residues. The CDR3 DNA is TGTGCCAGCAGCTTATCCATTAACTATGGCTACACCTTC. Translating it yields CASSLSINYGYTF.

J is TRBJ2-5 and V is TRBV6-5; 11 bases fit TRBD1. Germline CDR1 MNHEY, CDR2 SVGAGI. The junction had 6 bases not matched to a gene; V was cut back by 10 bases and J by 5 bases. The CDR3 covers 13 residues. CDR3 coding DNA: TGTGCCACCGGACAGGGGGCTTCCGAGACCCAGTACTTC. Translating gives CATGQGASETQYF.

This chain links TRBV3-1 (or the pseudogene TRBV3-2) with TRBJ2-1; TRBD2 might be the D (5 bases). Per the germline V gene, CDR1 is LGHDT and CDR2 is YNNKEL (reference sequence). This CDR3 contains 16 residues. Trimming removed 2 bases from V and 2 bases from J, with 13 bases in between. Here the CDR3 DNA reads TGTGCCAGCAGCCAACGTCCCCCGAGGGCCTACAATGAGCAGTTCTTC. Encoded protein: CASSQRPPRAYNEQFF.

J is TRBJ1-2 and V is TRBV18, with 7 positions matching TRBD1. CDR1 and CDR2 (germline): KGHSH, LQKENI. The ends lost 1 base at V and 11 bases at J; junction bases unmatched: 10. The CDR3 is 14 amino acids. CDR3 loop: CASSPRTGDKVYTF. DNA of the CDR3: TGTGCCAGCTCACCACGTACAGGGGATAAGGTTTACACCTTC.

The chain couples TRBV10-2 to TRBJ1-2; perhaps TRBD1 as D (6 bases). This CDR3 spans 13 amino acids. Germline V gene lookup returns CDR1 WSHSY and CDR2 SAAADI. The V gene lost 2 bases and the J gene lost 5 bases, with 9 bases spanning the gap. The CDR3 DNA reads TGCGCCAGCAGTGAGCTCACAGGGTATGGCTACACCTTC. Translating it yields CASSELTGYGYTF.

This clone was detected only once. The chain joins TRBV28 to TRBJ2-7; 9 nucleotides align to TRBD1. V was pared by 7 bases and J by 7 bases, with 11 bases of the junction left unmatched. The CDR3 length is 14 residues. CDR1 is MDHEN, CDR2 SYDVKM, per germline. The CDR3 bases are TGTGCCAGCACCTTTTGGGGACAGGGTGAGGAGCAGTACTTC. It codes for CASTFWGQGEEQYF. Full variable domain (rest looked up from reference TRBV28 and TRBJ2-7): DVKVTQSSRYLVKRTGEKVFLECVQDMDHENMFWYRQDPGLGLRLIYFSYDVKMKEKGDIPEGYSVSREKKERFSLILESASTNQTSMYLCASTFWGQGEEQYFGPGTRLTVT.

This clone was detected once. The chain has TRBV15 and TRBJ2-5, with D possibly TRBD2 on 7 matching bases. V lost 0 bases, J lost 5 bases, and 16 bases lay in between. This CDR3 is built from 16 residues. CDR1 and CDR2 (germline): LNHNV, YYDKDF (reference sequence). The CDR3 DNA is TGTGCCACCAGCAGAGAGGCGGGGGCACCGAGGGAGACCCAGTACTTC. Its protein is CATSREAGAPRETQYF. Full variable domain (outside the CDR3, taken from reference TRBV15 and TRBJ2-5): DAMVIQNPRYQVTQFGKPVTLSCSQTLNHNVMYWYQQKSSQAPKLLFHYYDKDFNNEADTPDNFQSRRPNTSFCFLDIRSPGLGDTAMYLCATSREAGAPRETQYFGPGTRLLVL.

This clone was seen only a few times. V usage is TRBV27 and J usage is TRBJ1-2, with TRBD1 identical over 10 bases. From germline, CDR1 is MNHEY and CDR2 SMNVEV (reference sequence). The CDR3 is 15 residues long. J lost 4 bases, V lost 5 bases, and 7 bases had no gene match. This CDR3 is CASSPRTGGTYGYTF. The CDR3 DNA sequence: TGTGCCAGCAGTCCTAGGACAGGGGGGACCTATGGCTACACCTTC.

This clone has just one count. The V and J genes are TRBV18 and TRBJ1-1, with D perhaps matching TRBD1 (6 bases). Germline CDR1 reads KGHSH; CDR2 reads LQKENI. The CDR3 runs 14 residues. Between the trimmed V and J ends, which lost 2 bases and 7 bases, there was a span of 14 bases. This CDR3 reads CASSPVTGQFEAFF. For the CDR3, the DNA is TGTGCCAGCTCACCAGTTACAGGGCAGTTTGAAGCTTTCTTT.

The V and J genes are TRBV10-3 and TRBJ2-2; D might be TRBD2 (5 bases). CDR1 and CDR2 from the germline V gene are ENHRY and SYGVKD. V shed 0 bases and J shed 2 bases, with 13 bases lying between them. The CDR3 runs to 17 residues. DNA of the CDR3: TGTGCCATCAGTGAGTCTAATCTCGCGGGTAACACCGGGGAGCTGTTTTTT. It is translated as CAISESNLAGNTGELFF.

The chain combines TRBV5-1 with TRBJ1-2; a weak D match, TRBD1 (6 bases). CDR3 size: 13 residues. Germline V CDR1 and CDR2: SGHRS, YFSETQ. Trimming stripped 4 bases from V and 4 bases from J, with 11 bases between. The CDR3 DNA sequence: TGCGCCAGCAGCGCGGACAGTTCCTATGGCTACACCTTC. Translation: CASSADSSYGYTF. The whole variable domain, filled in from reference TRBV5-1 and TRBJ1-2, reads KAGVTQTPRYLIKTRGQQVTLSCSPISGHRSVSWYQQTPGQGLQFLFEYFSETQRNKGNFPGRFSGRQFSNSRSEMNVSTLELGDSALYLCASSADSSYGYTFGSGTRLTVV.

The chain carries TRBV2 and TRBJ1-6; a possible D gene is TRBD1 (5 bases). V dropped 8 bases and J dropped 7 bases, with 18 bases sitting between them. The V gene's germline CDR1 is SNHLY and CDR2 FYNNEI. CDR3 length: 15 amino acids. CDR3 nucleotide sequence: TGTGCCAGCGGGGGGGTGGAGTCCACAAATTCACCCCTCCACTTT. Protein: CASGGVESTNSPLHF.

This rearrangement joins TRBV28 to TRBJ2-6; 10 bases line up with TRBD1. The CDR3 is 16 residues long. The germline V gene encodes CDR1 MDHEN and CDR2 SYDVKM. V lost 10 bases to trimming and J lost 0 bases; unmatched junction nucleotides: 6. Here the CDR3 DNA reads TGTGCCATCGGACAGGGGGTCCACTCTGGGGCCAACGTCCTGACTTTC. This translates into CAIGQGVHSGANVLTF.

The gene calls are TRBV6-1 and TRBJ2-7; 8 nucleotides line up with TRBD1. V shed 1 base and J 4 bases; nucleotides not matched to a gene: 9. Per the germline V gene, CDR1 is MNHNS and CDR2 is SASEGT. CDR3 length: 16 amino acids. The CDR3 sequence: CASSEGTTGDGYEQYF. The CDR3 coding sequence is TGTGCCAGCAGTGAAGGGACGACAGGGGATGGGTACGAGCAGTACTTC.

The chain is built from TRBV5-5 and TRBJ2-1; 13 bases line up with TRBD2. The CDR3 spans 16 residues. V shed 4 bases, J shed 7 bases, and the junction held 8 bases outside the gene matches. Germline lookup yields CDR1 SGHKS and CDR2 YYEKEE (reference sequence). The CDR3 DNA reads as TGTGCCAGCAGCGGACAGTCGGGACTAGCGGGGAATGAGCAGTTCTTC. This codes for CASSGQSGLAGNEQFF.

The chain recombines TRBV11-2 with TRBJ2-4; 7 nucleotides align to TRBD1. Germline lookup yields CDR1 SGHAT and CDR2 FQNNGV. This CDR3 comprises 14 residues. The trim removed 6 bases at V and 7 bases at J, leaving 9 bases unmatched. The chain's CDR3 is CASSYDRVKNIQYF. The CDR3 DNA reads TGTGCCAGCAGTTATGACAGGGTCAAGAACATTCAGTACTTC.

V and J are TRBV27 and TRBJ2-3; unclear D gene. In germline, CDR1 is MNHEY, CDR2 SMNVEV (reference sequence). Trimming removed 0 bases at V and 4 bases at J, with 8 bases between. The CDR3 has 14 amino acids. The CDR3 protein is CASSLSRLADTQYF. The CDR3 region has the DNA TGTGCCAGCAGTTTATCGCGGCTAGCAGATACGCAGTATTTT.

The chain is built from TRBV11-2 and TRBJ2-3; D may be TRBD2 (6 bases). The CDR3 runs 15 residues. V gave up 3 bases and J gave up 2 bases, with 12 bases separating them. From germline, CDR1 is SGHAT and CDR2 FQNNGV. CDR3 sequence reads: CASSFVAAFTDTQYF. Here the CDR3 DNA reads TGTGCCAGCAGCTTTGTAGCGGCATTCACAGATACGCAGTATTTT. The full variable domain, in which reference TRBV11-2 and TRBJ2-3 provide the parts outside the CDR3, is EAGVAQSPRYKIIEKRQSVAFWCNPISGHATLYWYQQILGQGPKLLIQFQNNGVVDDSQLPKDRFSAERLKGVDSTLKIQPAKLEDSAVYLCASSFVAAFTDTQYFGPGTRLTVL.

The chain carries TRBV5-1 and TRBJ2-6; D may be TRBD2 (6 bases). Germline lookup yields CDR1 SGHRS and CDR2 YFSETQ. The ends were cut back, 4 bases at V and 0 bases at J, with 11 bases in the middle. This CDR3 comprises 16 residues. The CDR3 loop is CASSSRENSGANVLTF. DNA of the CDR3: TGCGCCAGCAGCAGCCGGGAGAACTCTGGGGCCAACGTCCTGACTTTC.

This sequence joins TRBV20-1 and TRBJ2-5; 12 nucleotides line up with TRBD2. The CDR3 totals 17 residues. CDR1 is DFQATT, CDR2 SNEGSKA, per germline (reference sequence). Trimming at V came to 3 bases and at J to 0 bases, leaving 8 bases not matched to a gene. This CDR3 is CSASLTSGSPYQETQYF. DNA for the CDR3: TGCAGTGCTAGTCTGACTAGCGGGAGTCCTTACCAAGAGACCCAGTACTTC.

The J gene is TRBJ1-5, the V gene TRBV28; TRBD1 matches at 8 bases. The ends lost 4 bases at V and 3 bases at J; junction bases unmatched: 11. The CDR3 is made up of 17 amino acids. Germline lookup yields CDR1 MDHEN and CDR2 SYDVKM. The CDR3 region is CASSSSRTGRNNQPQHF. As DNA, the CDR3 is TGTGCCAGCAGTTCTTCTCGGACAGGGAGAAACAATCAGCCCCAGCATTTT.

This sequence joins TRBV9 and TRBJ2-1, with 9 bases matching TRBD2. V gave up 6 bases and J gave up 7 bases; unmatched junction bases: 11. The CDR3 loop spans 15 amino acids. Looked up from germline, CDR1 is SGDLS and CDR2 is YYNGEE. The CDR3 here is CASTLFSGGGNEQFF. The CDR3 DNA is TGTGCCAGCACCCTTTTTAGCGGGGGTGGAAATGAGCAGTTCTTC.

The gene calls are TRBV19 and TRBJ1-1; D is ambiguous. V lost 3 bases and J 4 bases, leaving 9 bases between the germline ends. This CDR3 has 13 amino acids. Germline V gene data show CDR1 as LNHDA and CDR2 as SQIVND (reference sequence). CDR3 protein: CASSIPRGTEAFF. The CDR3 bases are TGTGCCAGTAGTATTCCGAGAGGCACTGAAGCTTTCTTT.

For the CDR3, the DNA is TGTGCCAGCAGTCTGACAGACAAAGGGACCCAGTACTTC. It codes for CASSLTDKGTQYF. V usage is TRBV12-3 or TRBV12-4 and J usage is TRBJ2-5; weak D call: TRBD1 (5 bases). This CDR3 is built from 13 residues. Trimming removed 5 bases at V and 7 bases at J, with 14 bases between.

The rearrangement joins TRBV14 to TRBJ2-4, with a weak D call TRBD1 (6 bases). The CDR3 contains 15 residues. V lost 1 base, J lost 8 bases, and 15 bases lay in between. Germline V gene sequence: CDR1 SGHDN, CDR2 FVKESK. CDR3 DNA sequence: TGTGCCAGCAGCCAAGGTACAGGGTGGGGGCACATTCAGTACTTC. Its translation: CASSQGTGWGHIQYF. Looking up the rest from reference TRBV14 and TRBJ2-4 gives the full variable domain: EAGVTQFPSHSVIEKGQTVTLRCDPISGHDNLYWYRRVMGKEIKFLLHFVKESKQDESGMPNNRFLAERTGGTYSTLKVQPAELEDSGVYFCASSQGTGWGHIQYFGAGTRLSVL.

The chain recombines TRBV3-1 (or the pseudogene TRBV3-2) with TRBJ1-1; maybe TRBD1 (6 bases). The V end was cut by 6 bases, the J end by 4 bases, with 18 bases between. Germline V gives CDR1 LGHDT, CDR2 YNNKEL (reference sequence). This CDR3 is 15 amino acids long. CDR3 nucleotides: TGTGCCAGCAGTCGACCAGGGGATAGGATCACTGAAGCTTTCTTT. Its protein product is CASSRPGDRITEAFF.